Following are 17 T cell receptor beta chains from one sample sequenced in a study of T cells in Graves' hyperthyroidism and ophthalmopathy (dated by TCRdb to the late 2010s). Libraries were prepared through multiplex PCR. The reads were generated on an Illumina HiSeq 2000. The TCR beta CDR3 regions were amplified from RNA transcripts. The first round of RT-PCR for the TCR CDR3 was performed with the HTBI primer set and the Qiagen OneStep RT-PCR kit. TCRdb applied fastp at Q25 and MiXCR to the public reads, then kept only in-frame beta chains. CDR3 protein duplicates are merged, each entry listing the most common genes and DNA. In this sample the table shows hundreds of thousands of distinct CDR3 sequences, about a sixth of which occur a single time. The top ten clones comprise roughly two fifths of the sample. Sequenced input: blood. These receptors all come from a man aged 40-49 years with Graves' hyperthyroidism.

There are a few counts of this clonotype. The chain combines TRBV28 with TRBJ1-2, with D perhaps TRBD1 (6 bases). The CDR3 has 14 residues. The V gene's germline CDR1 is MDHEN and CDR2 SYDVKM. The ends were cut back, 7 bases at V and 6 bases at J, with 18 bases in the middle. The CDR3 coding sequence is TGTGCCAGCATCCCCGCTGGGGGGGCGCATGGCTACACCTTC. Translating gives CASIPAGGAHGYTF.

This clonotype was recorded many times. V usage is TRBV5-5 and J usage is TRBJ1-3, with no clear D. Germline-derived CDR1 and CDR2 are SGHKS and YYEKEE (reference sequence). V was pared by 1 base and J by 0 bases, with 11 bases between. CDR3 size: 16 residues. CDR3 protein: CASSLIIRYSGNTIYF. The CDR3, as DNA: TGTGCCAGCAGCTTGATTATCAGATACTCTGGAAACACCATATATTTT.

This clonotype was counted between two and nine times. The genes are TRBV6-1 and TRBJ1-2; no definite D call. V shed 6 bases and J shed 5 bases, with 22 bases lying between them. Germline V lookup: CDR1 MNHNS, CDR2 SASEGT. The CDR3 is 16 amino acids. For the CDR3, the DNA is TGTGCCAGCAGGTGGAGGGTCCATGGGGTTGTATATGGCTACACCTTC. Encoded protein: CASRWRVHGVVYGYTF.

This clonotype was picked up many times. This chain links TRBV7-2 with TRBJ2-1, with 10 bases that match TRBD2. Germline V gives CDR1 SGHTA, CDR2 FQGNSA. This CDR3 region has 16 residues. J was trimmed by 8 bases and V by 5 bases; bases with no gene match: 12. CDR3 loop: CASSGRKRGGIDEQFF. The CDR3, as DNA: TGTGCCAGCAGCGGCAGAAAGCGGGGGGGCATCGATGAGCAGTTCTTC.

The V gene is TRBV24-1, the J gene TRBJ2-2; D perhaps matches TRBD2 (6 bases). The germline V gene has CDR1 KGHDR and CDR2 SFDVKD. V shed 5 bases and J shed 0 bases, with 18 bases lying between them. The CDR3 covers 18 residues. As DNA, the CDR3 is TGTGCCACCAGTGGGACACCGGGGGAGCCCGCGAACACCGGGGAGCTGTTTTTT. Translated, it gives CATSGTPGEPANTGELFF.

At least ten counts were recorded for this clonotype. This chain links TRBV28 with TRBJ2-3; 11 bases fit TRBD2. The germline CDR1 and CDR2 sequences are MDHEN and SYDVKM. Trimming removed 5 bases from V and 0 bases from J; junction bases left unmatched: 4. The CDR3 runs to 16 residues. Here the CDR3 reads CASSPGTSGSTDTQYF. The DNA of the CDR3 is TGTGCCAGCAGTCCTGGGACTAGCGGCAGCACAGATACGCAGTATTTT.

The chain recombines TRBV5-1 with TRBJ2-7, with TRBD2 identical over 9 bases. From germline, CDR1 is SGHRS and CDR2 YFSETQ. This CDR3 spans 15 amino acids. J was trimmed by 5 bases and V by 4 bases; bases with no gene match: 10. The CDR3 loop reads CASSKAGTSYHEQYF. The CDR3 DNA reads as TGCGCCAGCAGCAAAGCCGGGACTAGCTACCACGAGCAGTACTTC.

In its sample, this clonotype was seen many times. The chain recombines TRBV3-1 with TRBJ2-7; D is possibly TRBD2 (5 bases). Germline assignment: CDR1 LGHDT and CDR2 YNNKEL (reference sequence). The CDR3 contains 17 residues. The ends were cut back, 0 bases at V and 5 bases at J, with 20 bases in the middle. CDR3 sequence reads: CASSQESLVGVSDEQYF. CDR3 nucleotide sequence: TGTGCCAGCAGCCAAGAATCTTTGGTGGGAGTTTCGGACGAGCAGTACTTC.

This clonotype was counted only a few times. This may be a read error, as it is one base from a much larger clone. The chain couples TRBV10-3 to TRBJ2-7, with 7 bases aligning to TRBD2. Germline trimming cut 7 bases from V and 5 bases from J; bases unmatched to any gene: 17. CDR3 length: 16 residues. Germline-derived CDR1 and CDR2 are ENHRY and SYGVKD. The CDR3 protein is CAIKTSGGRASDEQYF. CDR3 sequence (DNA): TGTGCCATCAAAACCTCCGGAGGGAGGGCCTCGGACGAGCAGTACTTC.

In this sample, this clonotype turned up many times. The chain is built from TRBV2 and TRBJ1-2, with TRBD1 as a possible D gene (6 bases). This CDR3 contains 17 residues. Deletions cut 1 base from V and 6 bases from J, with 21 bases between. Germline CDR1 and CDR2: SNHLY and FYNNEI. CDR3 bases: TGTGCCAGCAGTGAAGTGCACAGGGACGTAGAGGAAAATGGCTACACCTTC. Translation gives CASSEVHRDVEENGYTF. Full variable domain (missing parts from reference TRBV2 and TRBJ1-2): EPEVTQTPSHQVTQMGQEVILRCVPISNHLYFYWYRQILGQKVEFLVSFYNNEISEKSEIFDDQFSVERPDGSNFTLKIRSTKLEDSAMYFCASSEVHRDVEENGYTFGSGTRLTVV.

Many counts were recorded for this clonotype. The chain combines TRBV7-2 with TRBJ1-1; D perhaps matches TRBD1 (5 bases). The germline V and J ends were trimmed by 8 bases and 2 bases, with 12 bases remaining between them. Germline loops: CDR1 SGHTA, CDR2 FQGNSA. The CDR3 runs 13 residues. CDR3 protein: CASPLQVNTEAFF. The CDR3 nucleotides are TGTGCCAGCCCGCTACAGGTAAACACTGAAGCTTTCTTT.

This clonotype has just a few counts. The CDR3 sequence is CASSQEVLYNSPLHF. CDR3 DNA sequence: TGTGCCAGCAGCCAAGAGGTCCTTTATAATTCACCCCTCCACTTT. The chain uses TRBV4-2 and TRBJ1-6, with D uncertain. CDR3 length: 15 amino acids. Germline CDR1 reads LGHNA; CDR2 reads YNFKEQ. The V and J ends lost 0 bases and 4 bases respectively, with 7 bases between them.

The chain joins TRBV19 to TRBJ2-1; no definite D call. Germline V lookup: CDR1 LNHDA, CDR2 SQIVND (reference sequence). V was pared by 0 bases and J by 0 bases, with 6 bases between. This CDR3 comprises 15 residues. This CDR3 is CASSIEGSSYNEQFF. Here the CDR3 DNA reads TGTGCCAGTAGTATAGAGGGCAGCTCCTACAATGAGCAGTTCTTC. Complete variable domain (other parts from reference TRBV19 and TRBJ2-1): DGGITQSPKYLFRKEGQNVTLSCEQNLNHDAMYWYRQDPGQGLRLIYYSQIVNDFQKGDIAEGYSVSREKKESFPLTVTSAQKNPTAFYLCASSIEGSSYNEQFFGPGTRLTVL.

This clonotype was counted ten times or more. V is TRBV10-3 and J is TRBJ2-5; a possible D gene is TRBD2 (5 bases). V lost 4 bases and J lost 5, with 8 bases in between. The germline CDR1 and CDR2 sequences are ENHRY and SYGVKD. The CDR3 is made up of 12 amino acids. CDR3 coding DNA: TGTGCCATCAGTGCTGAGCGGGAGACCCAGTACTTC. Its protein product is CAISAERETQYF.

With regard to this clonotype: This may arise from a read error, as a much more abundant clone is one base away. The CDR3 ends on some other residue instead of the conserved phenylalanine or tryptophan, so this is likely a read error. The V call is TRBV5-1, the J call TRBJ2-7; possible D gene TRBD1, 7 bases. Germline V gene sequence: CDR1 SGHRS, CDR2 YFSETQ. Trimming took 0 bases from V and 2 from J, leaving 12 bases between them. CDR3 length equals 15 residues. This chain's CDR3 is CASSLAAGGTYEQYL. The DNA for the CDR3 is TGCGCCAGCAGCTTGGCGGCAGGGGGGACCTACGAGCAGTACCTC.

This clonotype was detected ten times or more. The CDR3 region is CSLLDRTYEQYF. The CDR3 nucleotides are TGCAGCCTCTTAGACAGGACCTACGAGCAGTACTTC. The rearrangement joins TRBV29-1 to TRBJ2-7; a weak D match, TRBD1 (6 bases). The V and J ends lost 8 bases and 2 bases respectively, with 13 bases between them. From germline, CDR1 is SQVTM and CDR2 ANQGSEA. There are 12 residues in the CDR3.

This chain links TRBV20-1 with TRBJ2-7; 7 bases line up with TRBD1. Germline CDR1 and CDR2: DFQATT and SNEGSKA (reference sequence). J lost 1 base, V lost 7 bases, and 7 bases had no gene match. This CDR3 is 13 amino acids long. The DNA of the CDR3 is TGCAGTGTATCAGGGACAGTTTCCTACGAGCAGTACTTC. Its protein product is CSVSGTVSYEQYF.